This T cell receptor beta chain was obtained from a study of blood T cells in healthy people across ages (dated by TCRdb to 2013 to 2016). For the wider study: In model experiments, template switching captured about one uniquely barcoded TCR beta cDNA molecule for every two T cells. To track age-related changes in TCR beta repertoire diversity, the study relied on deep sequencing normalized with unique cDNA molecular identifiers. Four age groups were formed from the donors: young (average around 15 years), middle-aged (less than 40), aged (more than 55) and long-lived (82). Donors of different ages were randomly distributed across sequencing lanes to avoid experimental bias. Two additional independent replicas of 1 million unique cDNA reads from the same blood draw were analyzed for two donors (one aged 18 to 30 and one aged 80 or older). What the work shows at the level of the full study, not this receptor alone: Observed TCR beta diversity per million T cells fell roughly linearly with age, and a significant reduction was already apparent by age roughly 40. There was a strong correlation between observed TCR beta diversity and the percentage of naive T cells measured by flow cytometry. Compared with the aged group, the long-lived group had more naive CD4+ T cells, fewer expanded clones and increased TCR diversity, suggesting age selection. Estimates of total diversity from one million sequenced T cells were regarded as lower bounds and underestimates. The CMV infection status of donors was not known, potentially confounding age-related changes in expanded clonotypes. Conclusive comparison of naive and antigen-experienced compartments was prevented by the profiling of bulk unsorted PBMCs.

As concerns this clonotype: Its binding antigen is unknown. Per-base qualities were not stored, and no clone one base away is much larger.

The roughly 39 donors, aged about 6 to 95 years, were systemically healthy Caucasian individuals from Russia. Approximately 9.3 milliliters of peripheral blood were drawn from each donor into EDTA-treated Vacutainer tubes. Ficoll-Paque density-gradient centrifugation was used to isolate PBMCs, with at least 7 million per sample. Total RNA, at least 5 micrograms per sample, was extracted from PBMCs with Trizol reagent. For every donor, an aliquot of PBMCs went through flow cytometry to measure the percentages of naive CD45RAhigh/CD27high T cells. Receptors were amplified or captured by 5' RACE. The reads were generated on an Illumina HiSeq 2500. The second PCR ran for about 7 to 11 cycles and used a J-beta primer mix along with a sample-barcoded 5' primer. Each TCR beta cDNA molecule received a unique molecular identifier from a template-switch 5' adaptor carrying 12 random nucleotides. Each sample yielded at least 2.5 million CDR3-containing paired-end reads. First-strand cDNA synthesis was performed from all RNA using the Mint cDNA synthesis kit, with priming by a TRBC-specific oligonucleotide. After uracil-DNA glycosylase treatment, a first 18-cycle PCR used universal primers M1SS and BC2_uni_R on all cDNA. As for the original processing: Each sample was normalized by randomly selecting 1 million high-quality reads, each carrying a distinct molecular identifier. Instead of being binned into consensus sequences, reads with shared molecular identifiers were discarded. MiTCR, with a Q25 quality threshold and the strictest error-elimination algorithm, was used for CDR3 identification, clonotype clustering and error correction. A nonparametric unseen species model with Euler transformation was used to estimate lower-bound total TCR beta diversity. Using fastp at Q25 and MiXCR, TCRdb reprocessed the public reads and kept productive beta chains. Rows are combined by CDR3 protein, so each entry shows the most common genes and DNA. The V and J calls shown here were made by TCRdb, not taken from the authors' results. The table for this sample lists 750,000 to 950,000 distinct CDR3 sequences; about 53% of them were counted only once. Around 41% of the sample is taken by the ten largest.

The trim is 6 bases for V and 1 base for J, with a gap of 12 bases between the germline ends. The germline V gene encodes CDR1 MNHEY and CDR2 SVGEGT. The CDR3 contains 14 residues, cysteine and phenylalanine counted. Of all the DNA, just the CDR3 is kept, 42 bases in frame from base 1. The receptor was derived from an elderly man in good health. Sequenced: blood. The V and J genes are TRBV6-2 or TRBV6-3 and TRBJ1-1; no D gene is confidently identified. The CDR3 protein: CASRGRETNTEAFF. The base sequence is TGTGCCAGCAGGGGCCGGGAGACGAACACTGAAGCTTTCTTT.